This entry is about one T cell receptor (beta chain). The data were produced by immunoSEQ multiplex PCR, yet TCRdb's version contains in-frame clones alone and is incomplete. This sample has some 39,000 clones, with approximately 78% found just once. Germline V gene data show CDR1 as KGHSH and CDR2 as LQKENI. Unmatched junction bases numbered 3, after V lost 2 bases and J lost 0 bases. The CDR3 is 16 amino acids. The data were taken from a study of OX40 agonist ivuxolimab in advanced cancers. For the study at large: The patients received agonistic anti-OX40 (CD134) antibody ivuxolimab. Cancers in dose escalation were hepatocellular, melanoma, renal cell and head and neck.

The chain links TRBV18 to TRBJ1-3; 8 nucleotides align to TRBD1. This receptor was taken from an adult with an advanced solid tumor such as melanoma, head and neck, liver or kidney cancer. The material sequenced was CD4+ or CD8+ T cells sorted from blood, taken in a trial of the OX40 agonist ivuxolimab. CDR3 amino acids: CASSPDRGSSGNTIYF. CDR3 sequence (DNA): TGTGCCAGCTCACCAGACAGGGGAAGCTCTGGAAACACCATATATTTT. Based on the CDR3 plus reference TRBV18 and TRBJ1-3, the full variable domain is NAGVMQNPRHLVRRRGQEARLRCSPMKGHSHVYWYRQLPEEGLKFMVYLQKENIIDESGMPKERFSAEFPKEGPSILRIQQVVRGDSAAYFCASSPDRGSSGNTIYFGEGSWLTVV.